Listed below are T cell receptor beta chains from one sample, sequenced in a study of neurological immune-mediated disorders. From the 5' RACE reads, TCRdb called clonotypes with MiXCR, one entry per CDR3 protein. The sample lists about 16,000 distinct CDR3 sequences, roughly 9% occurring once. The sample consisted of CD8+ T cells from blood. These receptors were obtained from a man in his fifties or sixties in good health. CDR3s include the opening cysteine and the closing phenylalanine or tryptophan. The order of the fields is J gene, V gene, CDR3 protein.

j_call: TRBJ2-1; v_call: TRBV12-3/TRBV12-4; cdr3_aa: CASGADQSPTHNEQFF
j_call: TRBJ1-2; v_call: TRBV7-9; cdr3_aa: CASRGEFNYGYTF
j_call: TRBJ1-2; v_call: TRBV14; cdr3_aa: CASSQEGENYGYTF
j_call: TRBJ2-1; v_call: TRBV4-2; cdr3_aa: CASRLSSGTSFYEQFF
j_call: TRBJ2-1; v_call: TRBV11-2; cdr3_aa: CASSFRQNTQYNEQFF
j_call: TRBJ2-1; v_call: TRBV29-1; cdr3_aa: CSVLAGGPYNEQFF
j_call: TRBJ1-1; v_call: TRBV29-1; cdr3_aa: CSVAGGWTEAFF
j_call: TRBJ2-7; v_call: TRBV11-2; cdr3_aa: CASSTPVHSYEQYF
j_call: TRBJ1-5; v_call: TRBV15; cdr3_aa: CATSTSRRSNQPQHF
j_call: TRBJ1-2; v_call: TRBV4-3; cdr3_aa: CASSPGTGNNYGYTF
j_call: TRBJ2-7; v_call: TRBV5-1; cdr3_aa: CASSSGQGAYEQYF
j_call: TRBJ2-1; v_call: TRBV6-5; cdr3_aa: CASSYGTSGVEQFF
j_call: TRBJ2-1; v_call: TRBV7-3; cdr3_aa: CASSLTPSGSGVYNEQFF
j_call: TRBJ2-6; v_call: TRBV5-6; cdr3_aa: CASSSRWVDGANVLTF
j_call: TRBJ2-7; v_call: TRBV5-8; cdr3_aa: CASSLLLTGAVGGQYF
j_call: TRBJ2-3; v_call: TRBV13; cdr3_aa: CASSLGDRNTDTQYF
j_call: TRBJ2-7; v_call: TRBV4-2; cdr3_aa: CARAGTSDYEQYF
j_call: TRBJ2-5; v_call: TRBV13; cdr3_aa: CASSTGLAETQYF
j_call: TRBJ2-3; v_call: TRBV7-6; cdr3_aa: CASSSTEGDTQYF
j_call: TRBJ1-2; v_call: TRBV5-6; cdr3_aa: CASSLAATTFYGYTF
j_call: TRBJ1-4; v_call: TRBV4-1; cdr3_aa: CASSQDWEKLFF
j_call: TRBJ1-1; v_call: TRBV5-5; cdr3_aa: CASSLGASQGTEAFF
j_call: TRBJ2-3; v_call: TRBV7-6; cdr3_aa: CASSLPPLADTQYF
j_call: TRBJ2-7; v_call: TRBV27; cdr3_aa: CASSLSRPGDAYEQYF
j_call: TRBJ2-7; v_call: TRBV5-6; cdr3_aa: CASSFYICSARFRDRGYEQYF
j_call: TRBJ1-5; v_call: TRBV4-1; cdr3_aa: CASSQMGQGSSNQPQHF
j_call: TRBJ2-1; v_call: TRBV7-9; cdr3_aa: CASSLAPSGNNEQFF
j_call: TRBJ2-7; v_call: TRBV5-1; cdr3_aa: CASSLGDGSYEQYF
j_call: TRBJ2-7; v_call: TRBV20-1; cdr3_aa: CSARGVGEYEQYF
j_call: TRBJ2-7; v_call: TRBV5-1; cdr3_aa: CASSLADDLDYEQYF
j_call: TRBJ2-3; v_call: TRBV20-1; cdr3_aa: CSAAGTSPEFTTQYF
j_call: TRBJ2-7; v_call: TRBV27; cdr3_aa: CASSSGSGGYEQYF
j_call: TRBJ2-7; v_call: TRBV7-9; cdr3_aa: CASSPGGQGYSYEQYF
j_call: TRBJ2-3; v_call: TRBV27; cdr3_aa: CASSLRRMRADTQYF
j_call: TRBJ2-7; v_call: TRBV28; cdr3_aa: CASSPPLGSYEQYF
j_call: TRBJ2-7; v_call: TRBV7-2; cdr3_aa: CASSHGAGSSEQYF
j_call: TRBJ2-5; v_call: TRBV7-9; cdr3_aa: CASSLHRGETQYF
j_call: TRBJ2-1; v_call: TRBV4-3; cdr3_aa: CASSQDEGTSYNEQFF
j_call: TRBJ2-7; v_call: TRBV28; cdr3_aa: CASSTISGSSYEQYF
j_call: TRBJ2-3; v_call: TRBV6-5; cdr3_aa: CASSYWTSGRGTQYF
j_call: TRBJ2-1; v_call: TRBV28; cdr3_aa: CASSFGQRYNEQFF
j_call: TRBJ1-1; v_call: TRBV30; cdr3_aa: CAWRVTVNTEAFF
j_call: TRBJ2-1; v_call: TRBV3-1; cdr3_aa: CASSQDLAGGAYNEQFF
j_call: TRBJ2-1; v_call: TRBV24-1; cdr3_aa: CATSDPGQAYNEQFF
j_call: TRBJ1-6; v_call: TRBV7-2; cdr3_aa: CASRSGSPLHF
j_call: TRBJ2-7; v_call: TRBV5-1; cdr3_aa: CASSSGQGPYEQYF
j_call: TRBJ2-7; v_call: TRBV12-3/TRBV12-4; cdr3_aa: CASSSPGQGYHEQYF